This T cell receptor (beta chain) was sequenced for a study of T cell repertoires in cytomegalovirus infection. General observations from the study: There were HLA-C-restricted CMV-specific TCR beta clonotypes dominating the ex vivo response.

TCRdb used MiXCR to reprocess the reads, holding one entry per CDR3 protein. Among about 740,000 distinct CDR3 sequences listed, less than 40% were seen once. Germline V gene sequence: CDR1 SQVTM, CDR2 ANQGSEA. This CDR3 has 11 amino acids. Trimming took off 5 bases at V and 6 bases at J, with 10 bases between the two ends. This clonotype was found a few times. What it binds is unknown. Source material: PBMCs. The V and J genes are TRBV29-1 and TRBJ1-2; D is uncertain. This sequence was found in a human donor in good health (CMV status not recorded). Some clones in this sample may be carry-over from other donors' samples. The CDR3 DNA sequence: TGCAGCGTTCGGACGGGGAATGGCTACACCTTC. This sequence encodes CSVRTGNGYTF. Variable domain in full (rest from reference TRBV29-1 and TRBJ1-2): SAVISQKPSRDICQRGTSLTIQCQVDSQVTMMFWYRQQPGQSLTLIATANQGSEATYESGFVIDKFPISRPNLTFSTLTVSNMSPEDSSIYLCSVRTGNGYTFGSGTRLTVV.